The 27 T cell receptor beta chains listed next were all sequenced from one sample in a study of cytomegalovirus exposure and HLA in healthy donors. It was with 60 Vbeta and 13 Jbeta primers that the PCR ran. The table came from immunoSEQ multiplex PCR; TCRdb's copy has only in-frame clones and leaves some out. The data contain fewer than 250,000 clones, approximately 78% of them seen just once; the ten biggest clones take up over 12%. The sequencing input was PBMCs. All receptors derive from a woman aged 25 to 39 in good health and CMV-seropositive.

The CDR3 bases are TGTGCCAGCAGCTTAGCTTCCTACGAGCAGTACTTC. Translation: CASSLASYEQYF. The rearrangement uses TRBV11-2 and TRBJ2-7; D gene unclear. Germline CDR1 SGHAT, CDR2 FQNNGV. The germline V and J ends were trimmed by 1 base and 1 base, with 2 bases remaining between them. The length of the CDR3 is 12 residues.

This clone was seen just once. The chain joins TRBV19 to TRBJ1-1, with D maybe TRBD1 (6 bases). Trimming took 7 bases from V and 7 from J, leaving 16 bases between them. The CDR3 totals 13 residues. Per germline, CDR1 LNHDA and CDR2 SQIVND (reference sequence). The CDR3 protein is CASTTDSRSEAFF. CDR3 DNA sequence: TGTGCCAGTACCACGGACAGCAGGAGTGAAGCTTTCTTT.

The genes are TRBV7-8 and TRBJ2-3, with D tentatively TRBD1 (5 bases). The CDR3 has 13 residues. V dropped 5 bases and J dropped 8 bases, with 14 bases sitting between them. CDR1 SGHVS and CDR2 FQNEAQ come from the germline V gene. CDR3 region: CASSPYRLGTQYF. CDR3 nucleotide sequence: TGTGCCAGCAGCCCCTACAGGTTGGGTACGCAGTATTTT.

The V call is TRBV4-1, the J call TRBJ2-7; weak D call: TRBD1 (6 bases). The germline CDR1 and CDR2 sequences are MGHRA and YSYEKL. This CDR3 has 16 amino acids. Trimming shortened V by 1 base and J by 3 bases, and 16 bases separated the two germline ends. Here the CDR3 reads CASSQVASGTIYEQYF. CDR3 nucleotides: TGCGCCAGCAGCCAAGTCGCGTCCGGGACAATCTACGAGCAGTACTTC.

Only one count was recorded for this clone. The chain carries TRBV15 and TRBJ1-3; D gene unclear. V was clipped by 0 bases and J by 4 bases, with 10 bases between them. The CDR3 totals 15 residues. The germline V gene has CDR1 LNHNV and CDR2 YYDKDF (reference sequence). The CDR3 DNA sequence: TGTGCCACCAGCAGAGATTATGGAGAGGGAAACACCATATATTTT. Its translation: CATSRDYGEGNTIYF. Full variable domain (missing parts from reference TRBV15 and TRBJ1-3): DAMVIQNPRYQVTQFGKPVTLSCSQTLNHNVMYWYQQKSSQAPKLLFHYYDKDFNNEADTPDNFQSRRPNTSFCFLDIRSPGLGDTAMYLCATSRDYGEGNTIYFGEGSWLTVV.

This chain links TRBV4-1 with TRBJ2-7; TRBD2 matches at 12 bases. The CDR3 extends over 16 amino acids. J gave up 5 bases and V 2 bases, and 7 bases lay outside the gene matches. The germline V gene encodes CDR1 MGHRA and CDR2 YSYEKL. The CDR3, as DNA: TGCGCCAGCAGCCAACCAACTAGCGGGAGGTTCCACGAGCAGTACTTC. As protein: CASSQPTSGRFHEQYF.

The rearrangement links TRBV10-3 to TRBJ2-5; D might be TRBD1 (6 bases). V shed 4 bases and J shed 3 bases, with 12 bases lying between them. The CDR3 sequence is 14 residues long. From germline, CDR1 is ENHRY and CDR2 SYGVKD. The CDR3 DNA reads TGTGCCATCAGTGGGGTGGCAGGGGAAGAGACCCAGTACTTC. This gives the protein CAISGVAGEETQYF.

The V and J genes are TRBV6-6 and TRBJ2-5, with D unresolved. Germline-derived CDR1 and CDR2 are MNHNY and SVGAGI (reference sequence). This CDR3 is built from 11 residues. Trimming left V 5 bases short and J 5 bases short, with 6 bases between. DNA of the CDR3: TGTGCCAGCAGTCCCTCCGAGACCCAGTACTTC. Protein product: CASSPSETQYF.

The chain has TRBV15 and TRBJ2-7; tentatively, D is TRBD1 (6 bases). V was clipped by 8 bases and J by 3 bases, with 14 bases between them. Germline loops: CDR1 LNHNV, CDR2 YYDKDF (reference sequence). The CDR3 runs to 13 residues. The CDR3 loop is CATSGGRGYEQYF. DNA for the CDR3: TGTGCCACCTCCGGAGGCAGGGGCTACGAGCAGTACTTC.

For the CDR3, the DNA is TGTGCCAGCAGCTTAAGGAGCGGGAGCTTATTTGATACGCAGTATTTT. The encoded protein is CASSLRSGSLFDTQYF. The rearrangement uses TRBV11-3 and TRBJ2-3; 8 bases line up with TRBD2. From germline, CDR1 is SGHNT and CDR2 YENEEA. The CDR3 loop spans 16 amino acids. Germline trimming cut 2 bases from V and 6 bases from J; bases unmatched to any gene: 10.

The chain joins TRBV6-6 to TRBJ2-1; 10 bases are shared with TRBD2. This CDR3 has 15 amino acids. The ends lost 5 bases at V and 5 bases at J; junction bases unmatched: 6. Germline CDR1 MNHNY, CDR2 SVGAGI (reference sequence). The CDR3 region has the DNA TGTGCCAGCAGTATTACTAGCGGGATACACAATGAGCAGTTCTTC. Its translation: CASSITSGIHNEQFF.

The genes are TRBV5-6 and TRBJ2-7, with a tentative D call TRBD2 (6 bases). V shed 4 bases and J shed 1 base, with 12 bases lying between them. Germline V gives CDR1 SGHDT, CDR2 YYEEEE. The CDR3 covers 14 residues. This CDR3 is CASSMGLRSYEQYF. DNA for the CDR3: TGTGCCAGCAGCATGGGACTCCGATCCTACGAGCAGTACTTC.

The chain uses TRBV29-1 and TRBJ2-5, with 7 bases lining up with TRBD2. Losses at the gene ends were 6 bases for V and 4 bases for J; bases not matched to a gene: 8. The CDR3 loop spans 13 amino acids. CDR1 is SQVTM and CDR2 is ANQGSEA in the germline V gene. CDR3 loop: CSVPRTGGETQYF. The CDR3 nucleotides are TGCAGCGTACCCCGGACGGGGGGAGAGACCCAGTACTTC.

The V gene is TRBV9, the J gene TRBJ2-3; possible D gene TRBD2, 6 bases. CDR1 is SGDLS, CDR2 YYNGEE, per germline. Deletions cut 4 bases from V and 3 bases from J, with 15 bases between. This CDR3 is 15 amino acids long. For the CDR3, the DNA is TGTGCCAGCAGCCCCCGGTGGGGGGTGACAGATACGCAGTATTTT. Translating gives CASSPRWGVTDTQYF.

The sample holds one count of this clone. This chain uses TRBV4-2 with TRBJ2-7, with TRBD1 as a possible D gene (5 bases). Trimming removed 0 bases from V and 3 bases from J, with 12 bases in between. Germline CDR1 LGHNA, CDR2 YNFKEQ. CDR3 size: 15 residues. The CDR3 sequence: CASSQEGVAVYEQYF. In nucleotides, the CDR3 is TGTGCCAGCAGCCAAGAAGGGGTTGCCGTCTACGAGCAGTACTTC.

The chain recombines TRBV7-3 with TRBJ2-5; 9 bases are a match to TRBD1. The closer fit of TRBJ2-7 to the DNA end suggests the J call may be wrong. Germline V gives CDR1 SGHTA, CDR2 FQGTGA. The CDR3 is 13 residues long. CDR3 coding DNA: TGTGCCAGCAGCGCGGACAGGGGCTACGAGCAGTACTTC. This codes for CASSADRGYEQYF.

The J gene is TRBJ2-6, the V gene TRBV18; 7 bases agree with TRBD1. This CDR3 has 18 residues. Per germline, CDR1 KGHSH and CDR2 LQKENI. V shed 3 bases, J shed 1 base, and the junction held 9 bases outside the gene matches. The CDR3 here is CASSPARDSLSGANVLTF. The CDR3 DNA is TGTGCCAGCTCACCGGCTCGGGACAGCCTATCTGGGGCCAACGTCCTGACTTTC.

The chain has TRBV5-1 and TRBJ1-1; possibly TRBD1 for D (5 bases). Germline-derived CDR1 and CDR2 are SGHRS and YFSETQ. The CDR3 runs 13 residues. The V and J ends lost 4 bases and 7 bases respectively, with 14 bases between them. CDR3 residues: CASSVTAPGEAFF. DNA for the CDR3: TGCGCCAGCAGCGTGACAGCTCCGGGTGAAGCTTTCTTT. Full variable domain (rest looked up from reference TRBV5-1 and TRBJ1-1): KAGVTQTPRYLIKTRGQQVTLSCSPISGHRSVSWYQQTPGQGLQFLFEYFSETQRNKGNFPGRFSGRQFSNSRSEMNVSTLELGDSALYLCASSVTAPGEAFFGQGTRLTVV.

The V gene is TRBV28, the J gene TRBJ1-1, with 10 positions matching TRBD1. The V gene end was trimmed by 5 bases and the J gene end by 5 bases; junction bases not matched to a gene: 8. Germline CDR1 is MDHEN and CDR2 is SYDVKM. CDR3 length equals 15 residues. In nucleotides, the CDR3 is TGTGCCAGCAGTAGACAGGGGGCGGGTAGGACTGAAGCTTTCTTT. Its translation is CASSRQGAGRTEAFF. Combining the CDR3 with reference TRBV28 and TRBJ1-1 gives the whole variable domain DVKVTQSSRYLVKRTGEKVFLECVQDMDHENMFWYRQDPGLGLRLIYFSYDVKMKEKGDIPEGYSVSREKKERFSLILESASTNQTSMYLCASSRQGAGRTEAFFGQGTRLTVV.

The genes are TRBV2 and TRBJ2-7; 7 bases are a match to TRBD2. Trimming cost V 6 bases and J 0 bases; bases outside gene matches: 8. The CDR3 is 15 amino acids. Germline V gene data show CDR1 as SNHLY and CDR2 as FYNNEI. Written as DNA, the CDR3 is TGTGCCAGCAGGTACAGCGGGGCTATCTCCTACGAGCAGTACTTC. Translation: CASRYSGAISYEQYF.

CDR3: CASRLSGRRSGNEQFF. The CDR3 DNA sequence: TGTGCCAGCAGATTAAGCGGGAGGAGGTCGGGGAATGAGCAGTTCTTC. The gene calls are TRBV27 and TRBJ2-1, with 9 bases fitting TRBD2. The V and J ends lost 6 bases and 7 bases, in that order; junction bases with no gene match: 13. The CDR3 has 16 amino acids. Germline CDR1 reads MNHEY; CDR2 reads SMNVEV (reference sequence).

This chain links TRBV9 with TRBJ2-3; 9 positions match TRBD1. Per germline, CDR1 SGDLS and CDR2 YYNGEE. V was pared by 4 bases and J by 5 bases, with 5 bases of the junction left unmatched. This CDR3 spans 14 amino acids. The DNA for the CDR3 is TGTGCCAGCAGCACCCGACAGGGGGTAGATACGCAGTATTTT. Translated, it gives CASSTRQGVDTQYF. The variable domain in full, completed from reference TRBV9 and TRBJ2-3, reads DSGVTQTPKHLITATGQRVTLRCSPRSGDLSVYWYQQSLDQGLQFLIQYYNGEERAKGNILERFSAQQFPDLHSELNLSSLELGDSALYFCASSTRQGVDTQYFGPGTRLTVL.

Note on this clone: Germline is not matched at one junction end, which may reflect a read error. The V and J genes are TRBV18 and TRBJ1-2; TRBD1 matches 11 bases. Germline V gives CDR1 KGHSH, CDR2 LQKENI. The CDR3 is made up of 14 amino acids. The CDR3 region has the DNA TGTGCCAGCTCCCCACGGACAGGGGGCTTCGGCTACACCTTC. It encodes CASSPRTGGFGYTF. Looking up the rest from reference TRBV18 and TRBJ1-2 gives the full variable domain: NAGVMQNPRHLVRRRGQEARLRCSPMKGHSHVYWYRQLPEEGLKFMVYLQKENIIDESGMPKERFSAEFPKEGPSILRIQQVVRGDSAAYFCASSPRTGGFGYTFGSGTRLTVV.

The rearrangement links TRBV11-2 to TRBJ2-7; TRBD2 matches 14 bases. The CDR3 runs 15 residues. Germline CDR1 and CDR2: SGHAT and FQNNGV. With V trimmed by 5 bases and J by 3 bases, 3 bases remained unmatched. In DNA, the CDR3 is TGTGCCAGCAGCCCCGGACTAGCGGGGGGCTACGAGCAGTACTTC. Its protein product is CASSPGLAGGYEQYF.

Concerning this clone itself: The sample holds other DNA sequences that translate to the same CDR3. V is TRBV5-1 and J is TRBJ2-5, with a tentative D call TRBD2 (6 bases). The CDR3 totals 13 residues. Germline loops: CDR1 SGHRS, CDR2 YFSETQ. V dropped 0 bases and J dropped 4 bases, with 7 bases sitting between them. DNA for the CDR3: TGCGCCAGCAGCTTGGCGCGGGGAGAGACCCAGTACTTC. It specifies CASSLARGETQYF.

This chain uses TRBV28 with TRBJ2-2; 8 bases fit TRBD1. Germline lookup yields CDR1 MDHEN and CDR2 SYDVKM. The trim removed 6 bases at V and 3 bases at J, leaving 6 bases unmatched. CDR3 length: 15 residues. CDR3 nucleotides: TGTGCCAGCAGCGCCAGACAGGGGTACACCGGGGAGCTGTTTTTT. Its protein is CASSARQGYTGELFF.

This rearrangement joins TRBV21-1 to TRBJ2-7; the D segment call TRBD1 is taken from the table without a DNA check. TRBV21-1 is assigned pseudogene status. The CDR3 totals 17 residues. CDR3 in amino acids: CASSSARPDRGTYEQYF. CDR3 DNA sequence: TGTGCCAGCAGCTCTGCAAGACCGGACAGGGGCACCTACGAGCAGTACTTC.